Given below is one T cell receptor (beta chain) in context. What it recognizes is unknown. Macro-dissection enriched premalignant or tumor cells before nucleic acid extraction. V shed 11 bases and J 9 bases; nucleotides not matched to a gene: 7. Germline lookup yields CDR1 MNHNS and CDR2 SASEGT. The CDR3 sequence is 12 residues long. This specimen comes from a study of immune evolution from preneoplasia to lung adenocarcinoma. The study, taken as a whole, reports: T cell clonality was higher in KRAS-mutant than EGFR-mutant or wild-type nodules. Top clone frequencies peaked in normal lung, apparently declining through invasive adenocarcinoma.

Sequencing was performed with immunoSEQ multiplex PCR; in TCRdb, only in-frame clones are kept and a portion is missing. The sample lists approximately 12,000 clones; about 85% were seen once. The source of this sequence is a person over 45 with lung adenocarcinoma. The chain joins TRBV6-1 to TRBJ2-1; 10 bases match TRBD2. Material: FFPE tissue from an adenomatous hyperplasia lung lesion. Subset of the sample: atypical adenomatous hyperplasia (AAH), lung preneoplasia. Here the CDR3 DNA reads TGTGCCGGTCTAGCGGGAGTAGGTGAGCAGTTCTTC. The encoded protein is CAGLAGVGEQFF.